Sequencing of this T cell receptor beta chain was carried out in a study of cytomegalovirus exposure and HLA in healthy donors. Per germline, CDR1 SGHAT and CDR2 FQNNGV. CDR3 length: 14 residues. J lost 6 bases, V lost 6 bases, and 7 bases had no gene match. The donors gave bone marrow, and they were healthy. 13 Jbeta primers and 60 Vbeta primers were used for the PCR. Method: immunoSEQ multiplex PCR; TCRdb's copy keeps in-frame clones and lacks some. The table lists 100,000 to 150,000 clones, approximately 84% of them singletons. Source material: PBMCs. The TCR comes from a middle-aged woman in good health and CMV-seronegative. The V call is TRBV11-2, the J call TRBJ1-3; 8 bases line up with TRBD1. The CDR3 loop is CASSSTGVANTIYF. Written as DNA, the CDR3 is TGTGCCAGCAGTTCGACAGGGGTTGCAAACACCATATATTTT.